Each of the 30 T cell receptor beta chains below was sequenced from the same sample in a study of T cells in Graves' hyperthyroidism and ophthalmopathy. Researchers amplified the TCR beta CDR3 regions from RNA transcripts. RT-PCR in the first round (using the HTBI primer set) targeted the TCR CDR3. TCRdb passed the multiplex PCR reads through MiXCR, listing each CDR3 protein once. This sample has approximately 530,000 distinct CDR3 sequences; less than 20% occur once, and the top ten carry 45% to 50%. Input material: blood. The receptor set was obtained from a man aged 35-49 years with Graves' ophthalmopathy.

This clonotype has a count of ten or more. This chain connects TRBV3-1 to TRBJ2-7, with a tentative D call TRBD2 (7 bases). The germline V gene encodes CDR1 LGHDT and CDR2 YNNKEL (reference sequence). The CDR3 has 13 residues. Deletions cut 6 bases from V and 4 bases from J, with 13 bases between. Here the CDR3 DNA reads TGTGCCAGCAGTTCGGGGGGCTTATACGAGCAGTACTTC. It codes for CASSSGGLYEQYF.

The chain is built from TRBV29-1 and TRBJ1-2; 7 nucleotides match TRBD1. Germline lookup yields CDR1 SQVTM and CDR2 ANQGSEA. The length of the CDR3 is 15 residues. After removal of 5 bases from V and 0 bases from J, the junction contained 9 bases not matched to a gene. The CDR3 DNA reads as TGCAGCGTTTCTTCCGGGACAGTCCCTAACTATGGCTACACCTTC. This encodes CSVSSGTVPNYGYTF.

The table lists this clonotype with many counts. This rearrangement joins TRBV7-9 to TRBJ2-1, with D uncertain. The V gene lost 4 bases and the J gene lost 6 bases, with 13 bases spanning the gap. This CDR3 has 14 residues. Germline CDR1 reads SEHNR; CDR2 reads FQNEAQ (reference sequence). In nucleotides, the CDR3 is TGTGCCAGCAGCTCCCAGAGGTACGTCAATGAGCAGTTCTTC. It translates to CASSSQRYVNEQFF.

The V gene is TRBV5-5, the J gene TRBJ1-1, with 8 nucleotides matching TRBD1. The CDR3 extends over 17 amino acids. Germline CDR1 reads SGHKS; CDR2 reads YYEKEE (reference sequence). The V and J ends lost 4 bases and 6 bases, in that order; junction bases with no gene match: 17. The chain's CDR3 is CASSPQLGTTGGAEAFF. The CDR3 DNA sequence: TGTGCCAGCAGCCCACAATTGGGAACTACAGGGGGTGCTGAAGCTTTCTTT.

This clonotype was counted a few times. This rearrangement joins TRBV20-1 to TRBJ1-6; D remains ambiguous. The V and J ends lost 0 bases and 6 bases respectively, with 12 bases between them. Germline V gene data show CDR1 as DFQATT and CDR2 as SNEGSKA (reference sequence). The CDR3 length is 15 residues. The chain's CDR3 is CSARDYPMLNSPLHF. In nucleotides, the CDR3 is TGCAGTGCTAGAGATTATCCAATGCTTAATTCACCCCTCCACTTT.

This clonotype was detected ten times or more. This rearrangement joins TRBV15 to TRBJ2-7, with D hard to call. The CDR3 length is 15 residues. CDR1 LNHNV and CDR2 YYDKDF come from the germline V gene (reference sequence). Trimming removed 0 bases from V and 5 bases from J, with 14 bases in between. The CDR3 DNA follows: TGTGCCACCAGCAGAGATCAGAGGTCGATGGACGAGCAGTACTTC. Its protein product is CATSRDQRSMDEQYF.

This clonotype was found many times. J is TRBJ2-7 and V is TRBV11-2; the D is unclear. The CDR3 extends over 14 amino acids. V gave up 0 bases and J gave up 2 bases, with 8 bases separating them. In germline, CDR1 is SGHAT, CDR2 FQNNGV. The CDR3 region is CASSLERAAYEQYF. CDR3 coding DNA: TGTGCCAGCAGCTTAGAAAGGGCAGCCTACGAGCAGTACTTC.

The chain joins TRBV14 to TRBJ2-1; no clear D gene. CDR1 SGHDN and CDR2 FVKESK come from the germline V gene. Trimming stripped 5 bases from V and 8 bases from J, with 13 bases between. CDR3 length: 13 residues. The DNA of the CDR3 is TGTGCCAGCAGCTCCTTGACCGGTTATGAGCAGTTCTTC. Protein product: CASSSLTGYEQFF.

The V and J genes are TRBV6-2 or TRBV6-3 and TRBJ1-5; 7 bases fit TRBD1. CDR3 length: 13 amino acids. J gave up 7 bases and V 10 bases, and 10 bases lay outside the gene matches. CDR1 MNHEY and CDR2 SVGEGT come from the germline V gene. For the CDR3, the DNA is TGTGCCACTTTTACAGGGGATAACCAGCCCCAGCATTTT. Translating it yields CATFTGDNQPQHF.

A few counts support this clonotype. The chain combines TRBV19 with TRBJ2-7; D tentatively reads TRBD1 or TRBD2 (5 bases each). Per germline, CDR1 LNHDA and CDR2 SQIVND (reference sequence). Trimming pared 5 bases from V and 6 bases from J, leaving 20 bases between. The CDR3 loop spans 15 amino acids. The CDR3 loop is CASSHWGSHGSEQYF. CDR3 nucleotides: TGTGCCAGTAGTCACTGGGGGTCCCACGGCAGCGAGCAGTACTTC.

In this sample, this clonotype turned up a few times. The rearrangement uses TRBV20-1 and TRBJ2-7; D is uncertain. CDR1 is DFQATT, CDR2 SNEGSKA, per germline (reference sequence). The CDR3 loop spans 14 amino acids. V lost 1 base and J lost 1, with 11 bases in between. The CDR3 here is CSARVGPKSYEQYF. DNA for the CDR3: TGCAGTGCTAGAGTCGGACCGAAGTCCTACGAGCAGTACTTC.

This chain connects TRBV6-6 to TRBJ1-1; TRBD1 aligns across 7 bases. Trimming at V came to 2 bases and at J to 11 bases, leaving 17 bases not matched to a gene. Germline values: CDR1 MNHNY, CDR2 SVGAGI (reference sequence). The CDR3 is 16 amino acids. CDR3 amino acids: CASSYAIGTAKAGAFF. The CDR3 DNA sequence: TGTGCCAGCAGTTACGCGATTGGGACAGCCAAGGCGGGGGCTTTCTTT.

The chain uses TRBV5-6 and TRBJ1-6, with 8 bases that match TRBD1. The CDR3 sequence is 15 residues long. Germline assignment: CDR1 SGHDT and CDR2 YYEEEE. Trimming at V came to 4 bases and at J to 10 bases, leaving 10 bases not matched to a gene. CDR3 coding DNA: TGTGCCAGCAGCCGATACAGGGGGGAACGATCACCCCTCCACTTT. This gives the protein CASSRYRGERSPLHF.

This clonotype was observed a handful of times. This chain joins TRBV27 and TRBJ2-1; D gene uncertain. The CDR3 loop spans 11 amino acids. CDR1 MNHEY and CDR2 SMNVEV come from the germline V gene (reference sequence). Trimming stripped 5 bases from V and 8 bases from J, with 7 bases between. CDR3: CASSGSDEQFF. DNA for the CDR3: TGTGCCAGCAGTGGGTCGGATGAGCAGTTCTTC.

This clonotype was counted a single time. The chain joins TRBV7-6 to TRBJ1-3; D is unclear. The ends were cut back, 4 bases at V and 2 bases at J, with 12 bases in the middle. The germline gives CDR1 SGHVS, CDR2 FNYEAQ. The CDR3 totals 15 residues. The CDR3 sequence is CASSSGGLAGNTIYF. CDR3 sequence (DNA): TGTGCCAGCAGCTCCGGAGGTCTGGCTGGAAACACCATATATTTT.

This clonotype was recorded once. The chain carries TRBV6-1 and TRBJ2-1, with 8 bases identical to TRBD2. The CDR3 sequence is 14 residues long. Per the germline V gene, CDR1 is MNHNS and CDR2 is SASEGT. Trimming cost V 8 bases and J 10 bases; bases outside gene matches: 13. The CDR3 here is CASHGRERYWEQFF. The DNA of the CDR3 is TGTGCCAGCCACGGGAGGGAAAGGTATTGGGAGCAGTTCTTC.

This clonotype has at least ten counts. This sequence joins TRBV6-1 and TRBJ2-7; D remains unclear. The CDR3 sequence is 11 residues long. Deletions cut 8 bases from V and 3 bases from J, with 8 bases between. Germline lookup yields CDR1 MNHNS and CDR2 SASEGT. The CDR3, as DNA: TGTGCCAGCGGGGTTGGCTACGAGCAGTACTTC. It specifies CASGVGYEQYF.

This clonotype has ten or more counts. This chain links TRBV7-3 with TRBJ2-2; 9 bases line up with TRBD1. This CDR3 has 17 amino acids. The ends lost 1 base at V and 4 bases at J; junction bases unmatched: 7. Germline lookup yields CDR1 SGHTA and CDR2 FQGTGA. The CDR3 sequence: CASSLNGGQGITGELFF. DNA for the CDR3: TGTGCCAGCAGCTTAAACGGTGGACAGGGGATCACCGGGGAGCTGTTTTTT.

The V gene is TRBV18, the J gene TRBJ2-3; 7 bases map to TRBD2. J lost 3 bases, V lost 1 base, and 7 bases had no gene match. This CDR3 has 16 amino acids. CDR1 is KGHSH, CDR2 LQKENI, per germline. The CDR3 spells CASSPQDTAGTDTQYF. CDR3 nucleotide sequence: TGTGCCAGCTCACCACAGGACACAGCGGGGACAGATACGCAGTATTTT.

The V call is TRBV20-1, the J call TRBJ1-4; 9 bases fit TRBD1. This CDR3 is built from 16 residues. Germline values: CDR1 DFQATT, CDR2 SNEGSKA (reference sequence). J was trimmed by 6 bases and V by 0 bases; bases with no gene match: 8. Here the CDR3 reads CSARDPNRGRDEKLFF. The CDR3 DNA is TGCAGTGCTAGAGATCCGAACAGGGGGCGAGATGAAAAACTGTTTTTT.

CDR3 protein: CASSLGPDGEQFF. Written as DNA, the CDR3 is TGTGCCAGCAGTTTAGGACCCGACGGTGAGCAGTTCTTC. This chain connects TRBV12-3 or TRBV12-4 to TRBJ2-1; D unresolved. This CDR3 has 13 amino acids. V lost 1 base to trimming and J lost 9 bases, with 10 bases between them.

Only a few counts were recorded for this clonotype. The genes are TRBV6-5 and TRBJ1-1; D is perhaps TRBD1 (6 bases). This CDR3 is built from 15 residues. Germline V gives CDR1 MNHEY, CDR2 SVGAGI. Trimming left V 2 bases short and J 4 bases short, with 14 bases between. CDR3 nucleotides: TGTGCCAGCAGTTACGAGGGGGGGAGTGGCACTGAAGCTTTCTTT. Translation: CASSYEGGSGTEAFF.

Ten or more counts support this clonotype. A junction end diverges from the germline sequence, so it may reflect a read error. The V call is TRBV5-1, the J call TRBJ2-1; D call uncertain. CDR3 size: 11 residues. Germline assignment: CDR1 SGHRS and CDR2 YFSETQ. The CDR3 DNA reads as TGCGCCAGCAGCCTTTTAGATGAACAGTTCTTC. Translation gives CASSLLDEQFF. Complete variable domain (other parts from reference TRBV5-1 and TRBJ2-1): KAGVTQTPRYLIKTRGQQVTLSCSPISGHRSVSWYQQTPGQGLQFLFEYFSETQRNKGNFPGRFSGRQFSNSRSEMNVSTLELGDSALYLCASSLLDEQFFGPGTRLTVL.

The table lists this clonotype with many counts. The rearrangement links TRBV3-1 to TRBJ1-1; D gene ambiguous. The CDR3 has 12 amino acids. Per the germline V gene, CDR1 is LGHDT and CDR2 is YNNKEL (reference sequence). Trimming took off 10 bases at V and 3 bases at J, with 12 bases between the two ends. The CDR3 sequence is CANPFDDTEAFF. The CDR3 DNA follows: TGTGCCAACCCTTTCGATGACACTGAAGCTTTCTTT.

In this sample, this clonotype turned up a few times. This chain joins TRBV12-3 or TRBV12-4 and TRBJ1-1, with D tentatively TRBD1 (5 bases). The CDR3 length is 14 residues. The germline V and J ends were trimmed by 7 bases and 0 bases, with 12 bases remaining between them. The CDR3 DNA follows: TGTGCCAGCACTTTGATAGGGGTGAACACTGAAGCTTTCTTT. Its protein is CASTLIGVNTEAFF.

This clonotype has a handful of counts. The chain recombines TRBV11-2 with TRBJ1-2; unclear D gene. CDR3 length: 15 amino acids. V was shortened by 3 bases and J by 0 bases, with 11 bases between the two germline ends. CDR1 is SGHAT and CDR2 is FQNNGV in the germline V gene. The CDR3 reads CASSFGRSPNYGYTF. CDR3 nucleotide sequence: TGTGCCAGCAGCTTCGGACGGAGTCCTAACTATGGCTACACCTTC.

This clonotype was seen a handful of times. The chain couples TRBV6-1 to TRBJ2-2; tentatively, D is TRBD2 (5 bases). Germline V gene lookup returns CDR1 MNHNS and CDR2 SASEGT. The CDR3 covers 13 residues. Trimming removed 5 bases from V and 8 bases from J, with 12 bases in between. The CDR3 reads CASSWEPGGELFF. The CDR3 DNA reads as TGTGCCAGCAGTTGGGAGCCCGGGGGGGAGCTGTTTTTT.

A remark on this clonotype: A much larger clone differs by one base, so this may be a read error. The chain has TRBV30 and TRBJ2-2; TRBD1 might be the D (6 bases). Trimming cost V 4 bases and J 1 base, with 7 bases left between them. This CDR3 is 13 amino acids long. Germline CDR1 GTSNPN, CDR2 SVGIG (reference sequence). In DNA, the CDR3 is TGTGCCTGGAAGGGACAGAACACCGGGGAGCTGTTTTTT. Translated: CAWKGQNTGELFF.

This clonotype was seen ten or more times. The V and J genes are TRBV5-1 and TRBJ2-7; 12 bases are a match to TRBD1. The V gene's germline CDR1 is SGHRS and CDR2 YFSETQ. Trimming removed 4 bases from V and 4 bases from J; junction bases left unmatched: 6. There are 15 residues in the CDR3. The CDR3 sequence: CASSPQGQGAYEQYF. For the CDR3, the DNA is TGCGCCAGCAGCCCGCAGGGACAGGGGGCATACGAGCAGTACTTC.

This clonotype was seen ten or more times. The V and J genes are TRBV30 and TRBJ2-7; TRBD2 might be the D (5 bases). Germline loops: CDR1 GTSNPN, CDR2 SVGIG (reference sequence). V shed 3 bases and J shed 5 bases, with 14 bases lying between them. The CDR3 runs to 13 residues. The CDR3 region is CAWSRGGEDEQYF. Written as DNA, the CDR3 is TGTGCCTGGAGCCGTGGAGGTGAGGACGAGCAGTACTTC.